The 5 T cell receptor beta chains below were found in one sample sequenced in a study of Graves' ophthalmopathy and Graves' hyperthyroidism. RNA served as the template for amplifying TCR beta CDR3 regions. HTBI primers were used in a first-round RT-PCR, which preceded a second-round multiplex PCR. TCRdb re-called the multiplex PCR reads through MiXCR, storing one row per CDR3 protein. The table has a few hundred thousand distinct CDR3 sequences, 15% to 20% seen once. The sequencing input was peripheral blood. These receptors came from an adult woman with stable Graves' hyperthyroidism.

This clonotype came up many times. This sequence joins TRBV7-2 and TRBJ2-5; D is tentatively TRBD1 or TRBD2 (6 bases each). The CDR3 totals 14 residues. Per the germline V gene, CDR1 is SGHTA and CDR2 is FQGNSA. V lost 3 bases and J 2 bases, leaving 10 bases between the germline ends. CDR3 region: CASSFQGGQETQYF. CDR3 DNA: TGTGCCAGCAGCTTTCAAGGGGGGCAAGAGACCCAGTACTTC. The whole variable domain, filled in from reference TRBV7-2 and TRBJ2-5, reads GAGVSQSPSNKVTEKGKDVELRCDPISGHTALYWYRQSLGQGLEFLIYFQGNSAPDKSGLPSDRFSAERTGGSVSTLTIQRTQQEDSAVYLCASSFQGGQETQYFGPGTRLLVL.

CDR3 residues: CSAIGLAGTGELFF. DNA of the CDR3: TGCAGTGCTATAGGACTAGCGGGAACCGGGGAGCTGTTTTTT. The chain carries TRBV20-1 and TRBJ2-2; TRBD2 matches 12 bases. Germline CDR1 reads DFQATT; CDR2 reads SNEGSKA (reference sequence). The CDR3 extends over 14 amino acids. Trimming took 4 bases from V and 5 from J; bases not matched to a gene: 2.

This clonotype was seen ten or more times. The rearrangement links TRBV5-1 to TRBJ2-7; possible D gene TRBD2, 5 bases. The germline gives CDR1 SGHRS, CDR2 YFSETQ. CDR3 size: 15 residues. Trimming removed 1 base at V and 2 bases at J, with 13 bases between. The CDR3 is CASSLSTGRTYEQYF. CDR3 sequence (DNA): TGCGCCAGCAGCTTGTCGACGGGAAGAACCTACGAGCAGTACTTC. The full variable domain, in which reference TRBV5-1 and TRBJ2-7 provide the parts outside the CDR3, is KAGVTQTPRYLIKTRGQQVTLSCSPISGHRSVSWYQQTPGQGLQFLFEYFSETQRNKGNFPGRFSGRQFSNSRSEMNVSTLELGDSALYLCASSLSTGRTYEQYFGPGTRLTVT.

This clonotype turned up a few times. The chain has TRBV7-2 and TRBJ2-4; 7 bases align to TRBD1. Trimming removed 3 bases from V and 4 bases from J; junction bases left unmatched: 6. The V gene's germline CDR1 is SGHTA and CDR2 FQGNSA. The CDR3 is made up of 15 amino acids. The CDR3 is CASSFLDRDKNIQYF. In nucleotides, the CDR3 is TGTGCCAGCAGCTTCCTAGACAGGGATAAAAACATTCAGTACTTC.

This clonotype was counted ten times or more. The chain joins TRBV2 to TRBJ2-7; D is undetermined. V gave up 0 bases and J gave up 6 bases, with 9 bases separating them. The CDR3 extends over 13 amino acids. The V gene's germline CDR1 is SNHLY and CDR2 FYNNEI. This CDR3 is CASSEAARGEQYF. In DNA form, the CDR3 reads TGTGCCAGCAGTGAAGCAGCTCGCGGCGAGCAGTACTTC. The variable domain in full, completed from reference TRBV2 and TRBJ2-7, reads EPEVTQTPSHQVTQMGQEVILRCVPISNHLYFYWYRQILGQKVEFLVSFYNNEISEKSEIFDDQFSVERPDGSNFTLKIRSTKLEDSAMYFCASSEAARGEQYFGPGTRLTVT.